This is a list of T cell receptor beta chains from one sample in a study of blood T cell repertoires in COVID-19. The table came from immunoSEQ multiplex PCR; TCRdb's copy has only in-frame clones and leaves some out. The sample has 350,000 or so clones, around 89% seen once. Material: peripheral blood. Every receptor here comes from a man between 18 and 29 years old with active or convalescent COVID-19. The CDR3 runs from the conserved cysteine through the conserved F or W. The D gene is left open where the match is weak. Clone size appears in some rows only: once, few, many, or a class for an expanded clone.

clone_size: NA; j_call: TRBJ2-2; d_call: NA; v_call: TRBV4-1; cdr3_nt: TGCGCCAGCAGCCAAACAACAGGGATCGACACCGGGGAGCTGTTTTTT; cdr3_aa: CASSQTTGIDTGELFF
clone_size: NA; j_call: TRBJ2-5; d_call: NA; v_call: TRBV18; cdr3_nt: TGTGCCAGCTCCCTGGGCCGGAAAGAGACCCAGTACTTC; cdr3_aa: CASSLGRKETQYF
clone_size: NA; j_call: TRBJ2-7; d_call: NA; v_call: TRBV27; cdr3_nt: TGTGCCAGCAGTTCGCGACAGCCGAGCTCCTACGAGCAGTACTTC; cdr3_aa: CASSSRQPSSYEQYF
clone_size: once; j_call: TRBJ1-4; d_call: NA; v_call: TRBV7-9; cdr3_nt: TGTGCCAGCAGCCCAATCCCCGAAAAACTGTTTTTT; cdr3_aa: CASSPIPEKLFF
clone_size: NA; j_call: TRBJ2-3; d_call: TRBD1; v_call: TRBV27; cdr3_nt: TGTGCCAGCAGTTCGGGACAGGTTGGCGCAGATACGCAGTATTTT; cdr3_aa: CASSSGQVGADTQYF
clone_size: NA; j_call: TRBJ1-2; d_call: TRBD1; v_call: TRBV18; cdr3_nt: TGTGCCAGCTCACCCATTCCAGGGGGCGCCCCGGGCTACACCTTC; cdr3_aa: CASSPIPGGAPGYTF
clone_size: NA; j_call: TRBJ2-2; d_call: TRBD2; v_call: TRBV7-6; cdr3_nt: TGTGCCAGCAGAGGGAACGCGGGGGGCCACGGGGAGCTGTTTTTT; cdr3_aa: CASRGNAGGHGELFF
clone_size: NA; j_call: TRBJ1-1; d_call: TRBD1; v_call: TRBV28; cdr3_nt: TGTGCCAGCGGTATCCGGGACAGAAGGAACACTGAAGCTTTCTTT; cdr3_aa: CASGIRDRRNTEAFF
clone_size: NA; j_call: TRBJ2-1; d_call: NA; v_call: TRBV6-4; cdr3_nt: TGTGCCAGCAGTGAGGGCGCCGGAAATGAGCAGTTCTTC; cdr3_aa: CASSEGAGNEQFF
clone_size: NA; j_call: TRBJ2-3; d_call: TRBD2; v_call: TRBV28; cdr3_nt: TGTGCCAGCAGTTTAACGACCCGGGACTATGTTGGGCTGACTAGCACAGATACGCAGTATTTT; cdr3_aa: CASSLTTRDYVGLTSTDTQYF
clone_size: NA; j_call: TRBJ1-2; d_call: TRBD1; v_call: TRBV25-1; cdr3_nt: TGTGCCAGCAGTGAATATATTGGAGGGTCGGACAGGGGTAATGGCTACACCTTC; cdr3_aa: CASSEYIGGSDRGNGYTF
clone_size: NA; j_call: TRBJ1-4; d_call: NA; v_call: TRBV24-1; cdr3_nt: TGTGCCACCAGTGCAGGGGCAGTGGAAAAACTGTTTTTT; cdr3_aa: CATSAGAVEKLFF
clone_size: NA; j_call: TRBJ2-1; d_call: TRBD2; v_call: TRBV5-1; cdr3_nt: TGCGCCAGCAGCATTAGCGGGGGGGCGTTAAATGAGCAGTTCTTC; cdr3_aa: CASSISGGALNEQFF
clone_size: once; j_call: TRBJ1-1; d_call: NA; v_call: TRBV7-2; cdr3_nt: TGTGCCAGCAGCTTTGACGGGTTTATGAACACTGAAGCTTTCTTT; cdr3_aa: CASSFDGFMNTEAFF
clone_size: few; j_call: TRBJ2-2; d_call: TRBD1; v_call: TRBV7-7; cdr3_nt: TGTGCTAGCAGCTCTGGGACAGGCATGACGATCGGGGAGCTGTTTTTT; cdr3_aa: CASSSGTGMTIGELFF
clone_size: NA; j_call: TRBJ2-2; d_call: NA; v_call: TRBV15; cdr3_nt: TGTGCCACCAGCCCCCAGAAGGGGACGAACACCGGGGAGCTGTTTTTT; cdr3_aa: CATSPQKGTNTGELFF
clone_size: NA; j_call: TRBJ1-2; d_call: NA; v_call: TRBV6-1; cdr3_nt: TGTGCCAGCAGTGAAATGCTCAGGGCGGTAGGGGGCTACACCTTC; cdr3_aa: CASSEMLRAVGGYTF
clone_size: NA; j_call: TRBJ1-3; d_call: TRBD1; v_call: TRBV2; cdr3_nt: TGTGCCAGCAGTCCTCGGACAGGGACCTCTGGAAACACCATATATTTT; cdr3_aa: CASSPRTGTSGNTIYF